The clone carrying this TCR beta chain has a handful of counts. The table came from immunoSEQ multiplex PCR; TCRdb's copy has only in-frame clones and leaves some out. The sample yields more than 85,000 clones, nearly 90% seen once. This CDR3 is built from 13 residues. V was shortened by 5 bases and J by 7 bases, with 12 bases between the two germline ends. The data derive from a study of T cell responses to AZD1222 COVID-19 vaccine. V and J are TRBV12-3 or TRBV12-4 and TRBJ2-1; D may be TRBD2 (6 bases). This receptor was identified in an adult in good health. Sequenced here: peripheral blood, sampled on day 0 of MenACWY control vaccination. The CDR3 coding sequence is TGTGCCAGCAGTCCCACCGGGGGAAATGAGCAGTTCTTC. It encodes CASSPTGGNEQFF.